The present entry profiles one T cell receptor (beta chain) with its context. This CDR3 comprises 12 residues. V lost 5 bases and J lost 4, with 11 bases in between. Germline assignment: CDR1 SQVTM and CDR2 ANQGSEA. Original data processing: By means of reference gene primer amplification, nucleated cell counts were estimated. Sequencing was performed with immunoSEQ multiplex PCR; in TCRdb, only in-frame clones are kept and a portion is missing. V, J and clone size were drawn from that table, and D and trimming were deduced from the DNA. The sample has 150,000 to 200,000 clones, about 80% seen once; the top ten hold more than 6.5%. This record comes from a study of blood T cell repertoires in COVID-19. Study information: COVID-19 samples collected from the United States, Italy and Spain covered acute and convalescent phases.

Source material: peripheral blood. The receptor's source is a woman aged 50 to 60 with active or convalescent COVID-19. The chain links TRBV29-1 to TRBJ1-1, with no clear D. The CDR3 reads CSVSPSGTEAFF. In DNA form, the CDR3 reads TGCAGCGTTTCCCCTTCGGGCACTGAAGCTTTCTTT.